The 25 T cell receptor beta chains reported below all come from one sample, sequenced in a study of T cell repertoires in ileal Crohn's disease. Only in-frame clones appear in the TCRdb table, and some are missing; sequencing was by immunoSEQ multiplex PCR. This repertoire shows roughly 15,000 clones, about 66% found once; its top ten account for roughly 5.7%. The sequenced material came from ileal tissue. These TCRs come from an adult with Crohn's disease.

J is TRBJ1-2 and V is TRBV19; D remains unclear. V was clipped by 4 bases and J by 4 bases, with 16 bases between them. The CDR3 extends over 15 amino acids. Germline CDR1 is LNHDA and CDR2 is SQIVND (reference sequence). This CDR3 is CASSTTGSWPYGYTF. DNA of the CDR3: TGTGCCAGTAGTACGACGGGATCATGGCCCTATGGCTACACCTTC.

The V gene is TRBV5-1, the J gene TRBJ2-7, with TRBD1 matching over 8 bases. The ends lost 5 bases at V and 2 bases at J; junction bases unmatched: 9. From germline, CDR1 is SGHRS and CDR2 YFSETQ. The CDR3 length is 15 residues. As DNA, the CDR3 is TGCGCCAGCAGTTTCGGTGGGACAGGTGCCTACGAGCAGTACTTC. Its protein product is CASSFGGTGAYEQYF.

This clone was detected only once. The rearrangement joins TRBV5-4 to TRBJ2-6; no clear D. Germline assignment: CDR1 SGHNT and CDR2 YYREEE (reference sequence). The CDR3 consists of 16 residues. V lost 5 bases to trimming and J lost 0 bases, with 12 bases between them. The CDR3, as DNA: TGTGCCAGCAGTCTCACAGTCTTCTCTGGGGCCAACGTCCTGACTTTC. Its protein product is CASSLTVFSGANVLTF.

The CDR3 DNA is TGTGCCAGCAGCCTCCGGGTCTCCCATTCACCCCTCCACTTT. Protein sequence: CASSLRVSHSPLHF. V is TRBV11-3 and J is TRBJ1-6, with D unresolved. In germline, CDR1 is SGHNT, CDR2 YENEEA. The V gene lost 5 bases and the J gene lost 8 bases, with 13 bases spanning the gap. This CDR3 spans 14 amino acids.

This clone was found a few times. This chain uses TRBV9 with TRBJ1-4, with 7 bases that match TRBD1. This CDR3 is 19 amino acids long. CDR1 is SGDLS, CDR2 YYNGEE, per germline. With V trimmed by 0 bases and J by 0 bases, 11 bases remained unmatched. CDR3 in amino acids: CASSVAPTQGEATNEKLFF. The CDR3 region has the DNA TGTGCCAGCAGCGTAGCTCCTACGCAGGGGGAAGCAACTAATGAAAAACTGTTTTTT.

This clone was seen more than once but under ten times. The chain carries TRBV5-1 and TRBJ1-1, with TRBD1 matching 8 bases. Trimming cost V 4 bases and J 3 bases; bases outside gene matches: 5. CDR3 length: 14 residues. Germline CDR1 and CDR2: SGHRS and YFSETQ. The DNA for the CDR3 is TGCGCCAGCAGCCTGGACAGGGAATACACTGAAGCTTTCTTT. Amino acid sequence: CASSLDREYTEAFF.

V usage is TRBV7-9 and J usage is TRBJ1-1, with D perhaps matching TRBD1 (6 bases). Germline CDR1 and CDR2: SEHNR and FQNEAQ (reference sequence). There are 14 residues in the CDR3. Deletions cut 4 bases from V and 8 bases from J, with 17 bases between. DNA for the CDR3: TGTGCCAGCAGCTCACAGGGAAAGGCCCTGGAAGCTTTCTTT. It specifies CASSSQGKALEAFF.

This clone is a singleton in its sample. The chain uses TRBV5-1 and TRBJ2-1, with TRBD1 matching 10 bases. The V gene's germline CDR1 is SGHRS and CDR2 YFSETQ. The CDR3 consists of 14 residues. V lost 1 base to trimming and J lost 8 bases; unmatched junction nucleotides: 3. The CDR3 DNA follows: TGCGCCAGCAGCTTGACGACAGGGGGCGATGAGCAGTTCTTC. Amino acids: CASSLTTGGDEQFF.

The chain combines TRBV18 with TRBJ1-1; 7 bases align to TRBD1. The ends lost 5 bases at V and 2 bases at J; junction bases unmatched: 8. The CDR3 extends over 15 amino acids. Germline CDR1 and CDR2: KGHSH and LQKENI. The CDR3 sequence is CASSTHTGANTEAFF. Here the CDR3 DNA reads TGTGCCAGCTCAACTCATACAGGGGCAAACACTGAAGCTTTCTTT.

This sequence joins TRBV7-9 and TRBJ1-2; 10 bases fit TRBD1. Germline V gene data show CDR1 as SEHNR and CDR2 as FQNEAQ (reference sequence). This CDR3 has 15 residues. V lost 5 bases to trimming and J lost 7 bases; unmatched junction nucleotides: 10. CDR3 nucleotides: TGTGCCAGCAGCCACCGGGACAGGGGATTCTCTGGCTACACCTTC. Its translation: CASSHRDRGFSGYTF.

This chain connects TRBV19 to TRBJ1-2; D unclear. The CDR3 covers 11 residues. Germline CDR1 LNHDA, CDR2 SQIVND (reference sequence). CDR3 protein: CVTRGNGGYTF. The CDR3 region has the DNA TGTGTGACTAGAGGGAACGGGGGCTACACCTTC.

This clone was counted a single time. The rearrangement uses TRBV7-9 and TRBJ2-4, with TRBD2 matching 10 bases. This CDR3 comprises 16 residues. CDR1 SEHNR and CDR2 FQNEAQ come from the germline V gene (reference sequence). J gave up 8 bases and V 5 bases, and 12 bases lay outside the gene matches. This chain's CDR3 is CASSPRSGRAMDIQYF. For the CDR3, the DNA is TGTGCCAGCAGCCCACGAAGCGGGAGGGCTATGGACATTCAGTACTTC.

The rearrangement links TRBV10-3 to TRBJ2-5; 10 positions match TRBD2. The assigned J gene may be wrong: the sequence end matches TRBJ2-7 better. From germline, CDR1 is ENHRY and CDR2 SYGVKD. This CDR3 contains 14 residues. CDR3 in DNA: TGTGCCATCAGTGAGCCGGGACTAGCGAACGAGCAGTACTTC. Protein product: CAISEPGLANEQYF.

The genes are TRBV4-2 and TRBJ2-7; a possible D gene is TRBD2 (5 bases). Trimming pared 0 bases from V and 0 bases from J, leaving 9 bases between. Germline lookup yields CDR1 LGHNA and CDR2 YNFKEQ. This CDR3 contains 15 residues. As DNA, the CDR3 is TGTGCCAGCAGCCAAGATGAGGCGGGCTCCTACGAGCAGTACTTC. Amino acid sequence: CASSQDEAGSYEQYF.

This clone was seen a few times. The rearrangement joins TRBV5-4 to TRBJ2-7; perhaps TRBD1 as D (6 bases). V was cut by 6 bases and J by 6 bases, with 16 bases left in between. Germline values: CDR1 SGHNT, CDR2 YYREEE (reference sequence). The CDR3 is made up of 13 amino acids. The CDR3 sequence: CASTETGLREQYF. In nucleotides, the CDR3 is TGTGCCAGCACCGAAACAGGGTTGCGCGAGCAGTACTTC.

The V call is TRBV9, the J call TRBJ1-3, with D unclear. The germline V gene encodes CDR1 SGDLS and CDR2 YYNGEE. The germline V and J ends were trimmed by 0 bases and 2 bases, with 9 bases remaining between them. The CDR3 length is 15 residues. The CDR3 sequence: CASSVGRATGNTIYF. The CDR3 DNA reads as TGTGCCAGCAGCGTAGGAAGAGCCACTGGAAACACCATATATTTT.

Only one count was recorded for this clone. The chain has TRBV19 and TRBJ1-2, with D perhaps matching TRBD1 (5 bases). Per the germline V gene, CDR1 is LNHDA and CDR2 is SQIVND (reference sequence). With 6 bases removed from V and 2 bases from J, the gap between germline ends came to 16 bases. The CDR3 runs 15 residues. CDR3: CASRRSPTENYGYTF. Here the CDR3 DNA reads TGTGCCAGTAGGAGGTCCCCGACAGAGAACTATGGCTACACCTTC.

This chain uses TRBV7-3 with TRBJ2-3, with 9 nucleotides matching TRBD2. The CDR3 spans 16 residues. CDR1 and CDR2 from the germline V gene are SGHTA and FQGTGA. V trimming: 1 base; J trimming: 7 bases; junction bases outside the gene matches: 9. The CDR3 loop is CASSLSPASGENTQYF. The CDR3 bases are TGTGCCAGCAGCTTAAGTCCGGCTAGCGGGGAGAATACGCAGTATTTT.

As regards this clone: This specimen includes other DNA sequences encoding the same CDR3. The chain links TRBV6-1 to TRBJ2-7; 9 bases map to TRBD2. V shed 3 bases, J shed 0 bases, and the junction held 3 bases outside the gene matches. This CDR3 is 15 amino acids long. The V gene's germline CDR1 is MNHNS and CDR2 SASEGT. The CDR3 DNA is TGTGCCAGCAGTGAGTTAGCGGGGGCCTCCTACGAGCAGTACTTC. Its protein is CASSELAGASYEQYF.

V usage is TRBV18 and J usage is TRBJ2-7; 9 bases are a match to TRBD2. Germline loops: CDR1 KGHSH, CDR2 LQKENI. With 4 bases clipped from V and 0 bases from J, the junction kept 4 bases outside the gene matches. CDR3 length equals 15 residues. The CDR3 bases are TGTGCCAGCTCACAGCGGGGGGTGAGCTCCTACGAGCAGTACTTC. This translates into CASSQRGVSSYEQYF.

This clone was counted between two and nine times. The rearrangement uses TRBV27 and TRBJ2-1; 8 bases are a match to TRBD2. The ends lost 6 bases at V and 9 bases at J; junction bases unmatched: 16. This CDR3 region has 16 residues. Germline V gives CDR1 MNHEY, CDR2 SMNVEV (reference sequence). CDR3 loop: CASRSLRAGVGGEQFF. The CDR3 coding sequence is TGTGCCAGCAGATCCTTAAGAGCGGGAGTTGGAGGTGAGCAGTTCTTC.

The chain carries TRBV6-4 and TRBJ2-3, with 7 bases fitting TRBD2. The CDR3 has 13 amino acids. V lost 3 bases, J lost 6 bases, and 3 bases stayed unmatched. Germline assignment: CDR1 MRHNA and CDR2 SNTAGT. As DNA, the CDR3 is TGTGCCAGCAGTGAAACTAGCGCGGATACGCAGTATTTT. Translated: CASSETSADTQYF.

The V call is TRBV7-2, the J call TRBJ2-7; D unresolved. Germline assignment: CDR1 SGHTA and CDR2 FQGNSA. V shed 3 bases and J shed 2 bases, with 11 bases lying between them. The CDR3 runs 14 residues. The CDR3 protein is CASSFPYSTYEQYF. CDR3 in DNA: TGTGCCAGCAGCTTCCCGTACTCTACCTACGAGCAGTACTTC.

This clone was counted only a few times. The gene calls are TRBV19 and TRBJ2-7, with a tentative D call TRBD1 (6 bases). Germline V lookup: CDR1 LNHDA, CDR2 SQIVND (reference sequence). The CDR3 sequence is 12 residues long. V gave up 6 bases and J gave up 9 bases, with 15 bases separating them. In nucleotides, the CDR3 is TGTGCCAGTAGCGAACAGGGCACTAGGCAGTACTTC. Its protein product is CASSEQGTRQYF.

The gene calls are TRBV5-4 and TRBJ1-2; D gene ambiguous. The CDR3 is 16 residues long. Germline V gene lookup returns CDR1 SGHNT and CDR2 YYREEE (reference sequence). Trimming pared 7 bases from V and 4 bases from J, leaving 23 bases between. CDR3 sequence: CASFKLTDSSIYGYTF. The DNA of the CDR3 is TGTGCCAGCTTTAAGCTTACAGATTCTTCAATCTATGGCTACACCTTC. The whole variable domain, filled in from reference TRBV5-4 and TRBJ1-2, reads ETGVTQSPTHLIKTRGQQVTLRCSSQSGHNTVSWYQQALGQGPQFIFQYYREEENGRGNFPPRFSGLQFPNYSSELNVNALELDDSALYLCASFKLTDSSIYGYTFGSGTRLTVV.